These 9 T cell receptor delta chains originate from one sample sequenced in a study of gamma-delta chains in newborns, infants, children. TCRdb reprocessed the reads using CATT. The sample consists of about 4,500 delta-chain clones, 3% to 4% of them appearing once. Sequenced sample: blood. All receptors come from a child who was a newborn, infant or young child, either healthy, febrile or measles-vaccinated (not recorded which).

This clone was detected a few times. Given a much more abundant clone one base away, this may be a read error. The chain links TRDV2 to TRDJ3; 8 bases fit TRDD3. The CDR3 covers 23 residues. Unmatched junction bases numbered 21, after V lost 3 bases and J lost 0 bases. CDR1 and CDR2 (germline): GEAIGNYY, EKD. This chain's CDR3 is CACDPLDFGDYWGGSWDTRQMFF. DNA of the CDR3: TGTGCCTGTGACCCTCTGGACTTTGGGGACTACTGGGGGGGCTCCTGGGACACCCGACAGATGTTTTTC.

This clone was found a few times. A junction end diverges from the germline sequence, so it may reflect a read error. CDR3 DNA: TGTGCCTGTGGCACCGCGGGATACGGGAGCTCCTGGGACACCCGACGGACGTTTTTC. This translates into CACGTAGYGSSWDTRRTFF. This sequence joins TRDV2 and TRDJ3, with 8 nucleotides matching TRDD3. Germline CDR1 reads GEAIGNYY; CDR2 reads EKD. CDR3 length equals 19 residues.

This clone was detected a few times. This sequence is one base from a far larger clone and is likely a read error. The chain recombines TRDV2 with TRDJ3; D is unresolved. The CDR3 loop spans 19 amino acids. With 1 base removed from V and 0 bases from J, the gap between germline ends came to 15 bases. Germline-derived CDR1 and CDR2 are GEAIGNYY and EKD. The CDR3: CACDTGGFSNSWDTRQMFF. CDR3 DNA: TGTGCCTGTGACACTGGTGGGTTTTCAAACTCCTGGGACACCCGACAGATGTTTTTC.

Comments on this clone: This DNA's translation differs at residue 12 from TCRdb's protein, which comes from a much larger clone; a read error is likely, and the protein shown is translated from the DNA. This chain uses TRDV2 with TRDJ2, with 10 bases matching TRDD3. Germline CDR1 and CDR2: GEAIGNYY and EKD. The CDR3 is 14 amino acids. CDR3 loop: CACDTWGIPAQPFF. CDR3 DNA sequence: TGTGCCTGTGACACCTGGGGGATACCAGCACAACCCTTCTTT.

For this clone: Being one base from a much bigger clone, this may be a read error. The V gene is TRDV2, the J gene TRDJ3; the match to TRDD3 covers 13 bases. Looked up from germline, CDR1 is GEAIGNYY and CDR2 is EKD. The CDR3 has 20 amino acids. V gave up 0 bases and J gave up 1 base; unmatched junction bases: 5. The CDR3 DNA follows: TGTGCCTGTGACACCGTACTGGGGGATACGGGGTCCTGGGACACCCGACAGATGTTTTTC. It specifies CACDTVLGDTGSWDTRQMFF.

This clone was counted ten times or more. A much bigger clone sits one base away, suggesting this may be a read error. The same CDR3 also results from other DNA sequences found in this sample. The CDR3 coding sequence is TGTGCCTGCGACACCGGATTTGGGTCATTGACAGCACAACTCTTCTTT. It yields the protein CACDTGFGSLTAQLFF. This chain joins TRDV2 and TRDJ2; D unresolved. The CDR3 sequence is 16 residues long. The germline V gene encodes CDR1 GEAIGNYY and CDR2 EKD.

Points on this clone: Given a far larger clone just one base away, this is likely a sequencing read error. The same CDR3 also results from other DNA sequences found in this sample. This CDR3 reads CACDSLLGDTDKLIF. For the CDR3, the DNA is TGTGCCTGTGACAGTTTACTGGGGGACACCGACAAACTCATCTTT. The chain uses TRDV2 and TRDJ1; 9 nucleotides agree with TRDD3. The CDR3 loop spans 15 amino acids. Looked up from germline, CDR1 is GEAIGNYY and CDR2 is EKD.

A few counts support this clone. The protein TCRdb gives is from a much larger clone and does not agree with this DNA's translation at residue 8, likely a read error; the protein shown here comes from the DNA. The same CDR3 also results from other DNA sequences found in this sample. This chain joins TRDV2 and TRDJ2; TRDD3 agrees at 8 bases. CDR3 length: 16 amino acids. CDR1 is GEAIGNYY, CDR2 EKD, per germline. The CDR3 DNA reads TGTGCCTGTGACACACTGGGGGCTACTTTGACAGCCCAACTCTTCTTT. Protein: CACDTLGATLTAQLFF.

This clone was seen only a few times. This likely traces to a read error, being one base from a far larger clone. The same CDR3 can be traced to other DNA sequences in this sample. The V and J genes are TRDV1 and TRDJ1; tentative D call: TRDD3 (10 bases). The V gene's germline CDR1 is TSWWSYY and CDR2 QGS. This CDR3 has 18 amino acids. The CDR3 spells CALGEPAFLLGDTDKLIF. Here the CDR3 DNA reads TGTGCCCTTGGGGAACCGGCCTTCCTACTGGGGGATACCGATAAACTCATCTTT.